This is a list of T cell receptor beta chains from one sample in a study of T-cell reconstitution after alpha-beta-depleted transplantation in children. TCRdb reanalysed the PCR reads using MiXCR and keeps one entry per CDR3 protein. In the table there are more than 500,000 distinct CDR3 sequences, about 10% of which are singletons. Sequencing was performed on PBMCs, mostly from graft donor cells, taken 180 days after TCRalphabeta/CD19-depleted stem cell transplant. Source of these receptors: a female patient aged 2-10 years who had a stem cell transplant for aplastic anemia, so the T cells may come from the graft donor. CDR3s include the opening cysteine and the closing phenylalanine or tryptophan. Each record gives: clone size, V gene, D gene, J gene, CDR3 DNA, CDR3 protein. A D gene is named only where the DNA matches it firmly. Expanded clones are given a class, and other clones once, few, many or no size at all.

>many|TRBV4-2|TRBD1|TRBJ1-5
TGTGCCAGCAGCCAACATGACAGGGGGATGGGCAATCAGCCCCAGCATTTT
CASSQHDRGMGNQPQHF
>NA|TRBV10-2|NA|TRBJ2-7
NA
CASGGRRAVLRAGHQALYF
>few|TRBV28|NA|TRBJ1-6
TGTGCCAGCAGTTCCATCTCACCCCTCCACTTT
CASSSISPLHF
>NA|TRBV15|TRBD1|TRBJ1-2
TGTGCCACCAGCAGAGCAAGCGGGACAGGGGCCTCCTGGGGCTATGGCTACACCTTC
CATSRASGTGASWGYGYTF
>NA|TRBV4-1|NA|TRBJ2-5
TGCGCCAGCAGCCAACAAGCCCCTCAAGAGACCCAGTACTTC
CASSQQAPQETQYF
>NA|TRBV7-9|NA|TRBJ1-2
TGTGCCAGCAGCCAGAGCTATGGCTACACCTTC
CASSQSYGYTF
>few|TRBV7-2|NA|TRBJ1-6
TGTGCCAGCAGCTTAGCGCTGCCAGGCCCCCTCCACTTT
CASSLALPGPLHF
>NA|TRBV19|NA|TRBJ2-1
TGTGCCAGTAGTATATTAGCGCACCTCTACAATGAGCAGTTCTTC
CASSILAHLYNEQFF
>few|TRBV20-1|TRBD1|TRBJ1-2
TGCAGTGCTACCATACAGGGGGACTATGGCTACACCTTC
CSATIQGDYGYTF
>many|TRBV9|NA|TRBJ2-3
TGTGCCAGCACCAAAGAGGGTGGGTCACTCAGCACAGATACGCAGTATTTT
CASTKEGGSLSTDTQYF